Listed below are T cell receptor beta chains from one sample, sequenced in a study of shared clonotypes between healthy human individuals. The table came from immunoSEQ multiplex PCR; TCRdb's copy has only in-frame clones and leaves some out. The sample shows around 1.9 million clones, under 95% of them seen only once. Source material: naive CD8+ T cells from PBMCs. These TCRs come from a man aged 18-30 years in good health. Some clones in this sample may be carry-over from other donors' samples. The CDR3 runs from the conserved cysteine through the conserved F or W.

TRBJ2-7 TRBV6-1 CASRPGQHEQYF
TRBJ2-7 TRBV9 CASASGPAGGEQYF
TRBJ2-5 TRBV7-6 CASSLEAVQETQYF
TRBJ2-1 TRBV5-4 CASSLSPYNEQFF
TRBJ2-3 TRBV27 CASSALYRSGTTARTDTQYF
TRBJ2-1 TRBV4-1 CASSRAPREGNEQFF
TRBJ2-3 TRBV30 CAWSYGAGEADTQYF
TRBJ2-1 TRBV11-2 CASSALAGSYNEQFF
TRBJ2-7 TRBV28 CASSYDPTYEQYF
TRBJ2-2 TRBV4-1 CASSRIDRVGATGELFF
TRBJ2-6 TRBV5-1 CASSPGQVSISGANVLTF
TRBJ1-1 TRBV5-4 CASSLADEAFF
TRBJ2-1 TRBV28 CASSLEDRGEGEQFF
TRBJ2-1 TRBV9 CASSIGANNEQFF
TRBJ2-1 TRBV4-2 CASTHLAGIYNEQFF
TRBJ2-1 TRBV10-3 CATSPTDRFHEQFF
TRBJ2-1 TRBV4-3 CASSQKWGGDFSDNEQFF
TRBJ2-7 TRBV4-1 CASSSRQISYEQYF
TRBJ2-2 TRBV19 CASSKFTRDRLTGELFF
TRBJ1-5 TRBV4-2 CASSQYASEQPQHF
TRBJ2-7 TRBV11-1 CASSRSGQLFYEQYF
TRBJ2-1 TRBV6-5 CASSYSKGGREQFF
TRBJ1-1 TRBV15 CATSRGSNRGTEAFF
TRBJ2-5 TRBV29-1 CSVGGTEVQTQYF
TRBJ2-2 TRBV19 CASSIDQGHAGELFF
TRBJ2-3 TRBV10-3 CAISEPGRASGRTDTQYF
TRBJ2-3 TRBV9 CASSLGTSLFTDTQYF
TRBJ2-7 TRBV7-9 CASSGDRQGVEQYF
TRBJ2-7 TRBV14 CASSQTLGFGEQYF
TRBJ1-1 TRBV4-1 CASSQLRRDRVPNTEAFF
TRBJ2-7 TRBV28 CASTQLQEVAYEQYF
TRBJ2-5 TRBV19 CASSIGPVPQTQYF
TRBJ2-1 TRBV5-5 CASSAPGLATYNEQFF
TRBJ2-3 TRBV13 CASSFGGDTQYF
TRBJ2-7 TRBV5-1 CASSLGGQQLYEQYF
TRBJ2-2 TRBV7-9 CASSLALGLGGELFF
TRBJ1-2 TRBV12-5 CASGGVYGYTF
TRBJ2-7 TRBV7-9 CASTTTSPTGPGREQYF
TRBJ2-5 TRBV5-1 CASSLIGRGETQYF
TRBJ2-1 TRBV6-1 CASSEAPNWIEQFF
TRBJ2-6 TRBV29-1 CSVHAENRNLNVLTF
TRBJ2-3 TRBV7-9 CASSSPLKDTQYF
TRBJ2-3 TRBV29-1 CSVDFDSDRWGTDTQYF
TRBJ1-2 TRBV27 CASTARASGYGYTF
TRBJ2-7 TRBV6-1 CASSVKGGEQYF
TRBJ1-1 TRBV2 CASSEYERVNTEAFF
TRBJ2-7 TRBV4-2 CASSQTSGRNYEQYF
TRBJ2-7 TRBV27 CASSPGTGSSYEQYF
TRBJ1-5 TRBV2 CASSLDRDRGLSQPQHF
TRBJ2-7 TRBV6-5 CASSYSLEGVGYEQYF
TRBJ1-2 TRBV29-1 CSVVKDYGYTF
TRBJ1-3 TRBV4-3 CASSPSTGRPTSLLNTIYF
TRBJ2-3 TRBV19 CASSIDPSGRGTQYF
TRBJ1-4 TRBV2 CASRTGAGVEKLFF
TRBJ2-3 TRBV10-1 CASSESKETRCPDTQYF